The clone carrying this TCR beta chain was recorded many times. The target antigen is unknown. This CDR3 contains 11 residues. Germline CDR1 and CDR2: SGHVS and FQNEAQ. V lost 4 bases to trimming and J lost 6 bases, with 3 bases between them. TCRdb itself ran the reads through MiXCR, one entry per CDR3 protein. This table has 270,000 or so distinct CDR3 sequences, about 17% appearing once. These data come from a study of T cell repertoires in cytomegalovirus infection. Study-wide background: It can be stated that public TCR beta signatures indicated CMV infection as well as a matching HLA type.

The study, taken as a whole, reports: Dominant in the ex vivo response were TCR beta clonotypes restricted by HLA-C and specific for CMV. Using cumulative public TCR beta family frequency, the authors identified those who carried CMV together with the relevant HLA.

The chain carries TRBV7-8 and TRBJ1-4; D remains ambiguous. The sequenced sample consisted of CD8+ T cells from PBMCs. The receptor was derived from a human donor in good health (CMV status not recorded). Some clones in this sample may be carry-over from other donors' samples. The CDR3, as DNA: TGTGCCAGCAGCTCAGATGAAAAACTGTTTTTT. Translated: CASSSDEKLFF.